Here is one T cell receptor beta chain with its context. The V end was cut by 6 bases, the J end by 10 bases, with 18 bases between. The CDR3 has 13 amino acids. Germline CDR1 is LGHNT and CDR2 is FRNRAP. The data are from a study of cytotoxic CD8 clonotypes in ibrutinib-treated CLL. Across the whole study: Included were about a dozen relapsed/refractory and about 15 treatment-naive patients, of whom approximately 17 were IGHV unmutated. Samples yielded averages of 255,043 productive templates and fewer than 100,000 productive rearrangements. Partial response was seen in approximately 25 patients and complete response in 2; after median about six years, about 14 stayed remitted, around 12 progressed.

Sequencing sought depths of 1 in 200,000 to 1 in 1 million T cells. Here immunoSEQ multiplex PCR was the method, and the copy in TCRdb shows in-frame clones only, minus some. In the table there are 100,000 to 150,000 clones, 80% to 90% of which are singletons. The chain combines TRBV12-5 with TRBJ1-1; D is uncertain. This TCR was recovered from a human donor with chronic lymphocytic leukemia. This material consisted of PBMCs, taken after 24 months of ibrutinib treatment. The CDR3 protein is CASGPRNGVVAFF. The CDR3 DNA reads TGTGCTAGTGGCCCACGTAATGGGGTTGTAGCTTTCTTT.